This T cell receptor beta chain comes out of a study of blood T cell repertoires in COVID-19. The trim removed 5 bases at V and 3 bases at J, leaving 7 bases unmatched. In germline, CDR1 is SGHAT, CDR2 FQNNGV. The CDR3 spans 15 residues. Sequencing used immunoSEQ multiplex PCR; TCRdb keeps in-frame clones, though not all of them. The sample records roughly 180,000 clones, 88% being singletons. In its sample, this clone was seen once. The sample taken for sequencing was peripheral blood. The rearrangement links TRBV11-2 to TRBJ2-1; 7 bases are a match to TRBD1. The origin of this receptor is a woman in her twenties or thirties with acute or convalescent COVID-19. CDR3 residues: CASSPDRLHYNEQFF. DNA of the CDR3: TGTGCCAGCAGCCCGGACAGGCTACACTACAATGAGCAGTTCTTC.